The rows below give T cell receptor beta chains drawn from one sample of a study of T cells expressing NK-cell markers. TCRdb reanalyzed the 5' RACE reads, giving one entry per CDR3 protein sequence and no DNA. This table holds a few hundred thousand distinct CDR3 sequences. The material sequenced was blood T cells: a sorted CD56 or NKG2C T cell subset, CD4+ or CD8+ T cells, or bulk PBMC T cells (not recorded which). Source of these receptors: a man aged 18 to 69 in good health. The CDR3 runs from the conserved cysteine through the conserved F or W.

j_call,cdr3_length,v_call,cdr3_aa
TRBJ1-4,16,TRBV7-9,CASSVRGQGLKEKLFF
TRBJ1-2,16,TRBV7-8,CASASQTPGQEYGYTF
TRBJ2-3,16,TRBV20-1,CSARAISAGVTDTQYF
TRBJ2-3,14,TRBV18,CASTTSGGLNTQYF
TRBJ1-1,15,TRBV5-1,CASSLALGSDTEAFF
TRBJ2-6,18,TRBV20-1,CSATPPGQGFSGANVLTF
TRBJ1-2,14,TRBV7-2,CASSRPGQSYGYTF
TRBJ2-7,15,TRBV5-1,CASSFTGTGINEQYF
TRBJ1-4,15,TRBV5-1,CASSPRTGGPVKLFF
TRBJ2-7,16,TRBV20-1,CSARDPMVRVKYEQYF
TRBJ2-1,18,TRBV21-1,CASSNGTSGTSSYNEQFF
TRBJ1-1,13,TRBV5-1,CASSKDGNTEAFF
TRBJ1-1,14,TRBV6-1,CASGIYGANTEAFF
TRBJ2-1,13,TRBV2,CASSLGVGYEQFF
TRBJ2-5,17,TRBV7-9,CASSPPGAAVVRETQYF
TRBJ2-7,14,TRBV29-1,CSVGGGTPFLEQYF
TRBJ1-2,14,TRBV9,CASSRGGDNYGYTF
TRBJ1-6,13,TRBV2,CASSVAGNSPLHF
TRBJ1-1,15,TRBV7-9,CASSKSGGRNTEAFF
TRBJ1-6,14,TRBV6-5,CASSYGPSPPPLHF
TRBJ1-2,15,TRBV12-3/TRBV12-4,CASSPFPPGNYGYTF
TRBJ1-6,16,TRBV6-5,CASSYSPGGFSSPLHF
TRBJ1-4,17,TRBV7-9,CASSTGTADSTNEKLFF
TRBJ2-7,16,TRBV5-6,CASSSGGRVAVYEQYF
TRBJ1-4,14,TRBV7-9,CASSRTGTDEKLFF
TRBJ2-1,12,TRBV6-5,CASSRQGGVQFF
TRBJ2-7,15,TRBV6-5,CASSSPRQGRREQYF
TRBJ2-2,13,TRBV5-5,CASSFKISGELFF
TRBJ1-6,13,TRBV7-2,CASSGRTFRALHF
TRBJ1-1,15,TRBV9,CASSVGGRGYTEAFF
TRBJ1-5,15,TRBV6-2/TRBV6-3,CASSSRDRGTQPQHF
TRBJ2-7,15,TRBV3-1,CASSQARGGPYEQYF
TRBJ1-3,16,TRBV12-3/TRBV12-4,CASSDRRDGGGNTIYF
TRBJ2-6,17,TRBV6-1,CASSEAHRPYGANVLTF
TRBJ2-7,15,TRBV6-1,CASSEGQGISYEQYF
TRBJ2-1,14,TRBV5-6,CASSWGQDGDEQFF
TRBJ2-3,15,TRBV7-2,CASSLMAGGPDTQYF
TRBJ2-2,16,TRBV6-1,CASRSGTAVGTGELFF
TRBJ2-3,14,TRBV7-2,CASSLRAQTTAQYF
TRBJ1-2,15,TRBV5-1,CASSPLRTPNYGYTF
TRBJ2-4,16,TRBV25-1,CASSGQGPGAKNIQYF
TRBJ2-2,16,TRBV7-3,CASSSSRQGAVGELFF
TRBJ2-1,17,TRBV28,CASTSPGGRTRYNEQFF
TRBJ1-5,15,TRBV27,CASSFARNSNQPQHF
TRBJ1-2,14,TRBV6-1,CASSPDRTIHGYTF
TRBJ2-4,13,TRBV2,CASRGNTKNIQYF
TRBJ2-7,15,TRBV12-3/TRBV12-4,CASRAQGLIQNEQYF
TRBJ2-7,14,TRBV20-1,CSARPTGPAYEQYF
TRBJ2-5,16,TRBV5-1,CASSLEGRRIQETQYF
TRBJ1-2,15,TRBV19,CASSIRQGSNYGYTF